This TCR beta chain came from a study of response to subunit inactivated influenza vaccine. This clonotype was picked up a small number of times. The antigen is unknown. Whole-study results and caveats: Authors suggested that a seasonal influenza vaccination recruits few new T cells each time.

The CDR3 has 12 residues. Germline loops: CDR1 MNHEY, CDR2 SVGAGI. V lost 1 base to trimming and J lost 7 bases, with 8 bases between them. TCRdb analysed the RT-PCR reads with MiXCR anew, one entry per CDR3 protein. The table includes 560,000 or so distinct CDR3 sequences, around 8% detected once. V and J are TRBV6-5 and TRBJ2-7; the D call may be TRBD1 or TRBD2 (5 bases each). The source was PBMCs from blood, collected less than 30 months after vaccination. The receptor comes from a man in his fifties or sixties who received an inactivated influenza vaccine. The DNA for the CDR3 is TGTGCCAGCAGTTACTATGGGGGTGAGCAGTACTTC. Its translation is CASSYYGGEQYF.